One and the same sample provided the 27 T cell receptor beta chains below, sequenced in a study of cytomegalovirus exposure and HLA in healthy donors. The study ran its PCR with 60 Vbeta and 13 Jbeta primers. Clones were read by immunoSEQ multiplex PCR, and TCRdb kept only the in-frame ones, dropping some. This sample carries some 150,000 clones, with approximately 2% going to the ten biggest clones. Sequences were obtained from PBMCs. These receptors all stem from a woman in her late teens or twenties in good health and CMV-seronegative.

This chain connects TRBV4-2 to TRBJ1-3; 9 bases are shared with TRBD1. Germline V CDR1 and CDR2: LGHNA, YNFKEQ. CDR3 size: 15 residues. Unmatched junction bases numbered 2, after V lost 3 bases and J lost 2 bases. The DNA of the CDR3 is TGTGCCAGCAGCCAGGACAGGGGCCCTGGAAACACCATATATTTT. Translating gives CASSQDRGPGNTIYF.

V gene TRBV6-4 combines with J gene TRBJ2-3; 7 bases are a match to TRBD1. CDR3 length: 14 residues. Germline V lookup: CDR1 MRHNA, CDR2 SNTAGT. Trimming took 10 bases from V and 2 from J; bases not matched to a gene: 9. In DNA form, the CDR3 reads TGTGCCACCCGACAGGGTCTCGTCACAGATACGCAGTATTTT. The encoded protein is CATRQGLVTDTQYF.

This chain joins TRBV25-1 and TRBJ1-2, with D perhaps matching TRBD1 (5 bases). V was cut by 7 bases and J by 8 bases, with 17 bases left in between. The CDR3 has 13 residues. Germline V gene data show CDR1 as MGHDK and CDR2 as SYGVNS. CDR3 nucleotides: TGTGCCAGCACAGGGAACGTTCCTCAAGGCTACACCTTC. Encoded protein: CASTGNVPQGYTF.

The chain combines TRBV6-5 with TRBJ2-5; 11 bases agree with TRBD2. Germline CDR1 and CDR2: MNHEY and SVGAGI. CDR3 size: 16 residues. V shed 2 bases and J 5 bases; nucleotides not matched to a gene: 7. CDR3 coding DNA: TGTGCCAGCAGTTACGGGTTAGCGGGAGGGCGGGAGACCCAGTACTTC. It is translated as CASSYGLAGGRETQYF.

V usage is TRBV15 and J usage is TRBJ2-1; 9 bases map to TRBD2. The CDR3 extends over 15 amino acids. V lost 5 bases to trimming and J lost 3 bases; unmatched junction nucleotides: 5. Germline V gives CDR1 LNHNV, CDR2 YYDKDF (reference sequence). CDR3: CATSGPSGIYNEQFF. The DNA for the CDR3 is TGTGCCACCAGCGGACCTAGCGGGATCTACAATGAGCAGTTCTTC.

The chain couples TRBV5-1 to TRBJ1-2; D gene ambiguous. CDR1 SGHRS and CDR2 YFSETQ come from the germline V gene. The CDR3 is 14 amino acids. The V end was cut by 1 base, the J end by 6 bases, with 13 bases between. The CDR3 sequence: CASSLRGGEDGYTF. CDR3 nucleotide sequence: TGCGCCAGCAGCTTGAGAGGAGGAGAGGATGGCTACACCTTC. Complete variable domain (other parts from reference TRBV5-1 and TRBJ1-2): KAGVTQTPRYLIKTRGQQVTLSCSPISGHRSVSWYQQTPGQGLQFLFEYFSETQRNKGNFPGRFSGRQFSNSRSEMNVSTLELGDSALYLCASSLRGGEDGYTFGSGTRLTVV.

The CDR3 DNA is TGTGCCAGCAGCGTTGCCTCAGGACAGGGCTACGAGCAGTACTTC. Translation gives CASSVASGQGYEQYF. The chain is built from TRBV9 and TRBJ2-7, with TRBD1 matching 8 bases. The CDR3 consists of 15 residues. V was pared by 2 bases and J by 3 bases, with 7 bases of the junction left unmatched. From germline, CDR1 is SGDLS and CDR2 YYNGEE.

The chain recombines TRBV7-2 with TRBJ2-3; TRBD2 aligns across 7 bases. V was clipped by 4 bases and J by 0 bases; unmatched bases: 7. The CDR3 is 16 residues long. Germline CDR1 is SGHTA and CDR2 is FQGNSA. The DNA for the CDR3 is TGTGCCAGCAGCTCGGGGACTATGACTAGCACAGATACGCAGTATTTT. Translating it yields CASSSGTMTSTDTQYF.

This chain joins TRBV5-1 and TRBJ2-7, with D maybe TRBD2 (6 bases). The CDR3 is 14 residues long. The germline gives CDR1 SGHRS, CDR2 YFSETQ. Trimming removed 4 bases from V and 5 bases from J, with 16 bases in between. The CDR3 loop is CASSQLGLTNEQYF. CDR3 nucleotides: TGCGCCAGCAGCCAATTGGGACTCACGAACGAGCAGTACTTC.

V and J are TRBV28 and TRBJ2-6; TRBD1 matches at 10 bases. CDR1 and CDR2 (germline): MDHEN, SYDVKM. The CDR3 extends over 20 amino acids. Trimming cost V 1 base and J 0 bases; bases outside gene matches: 9. CDR3 nucleotides: TGTGCCAGCAGTTTATCCCCTTGGACAGGGGGGACCTCTGGGGCCAACGTCCTGACTTTC. It yields the protein CASSLSPWTGGTSGANVLTF.

The V and J genes are TRBV2 and TRBJ2-7; the match to TRBD2 covers 13 bases. CDR1 is SNHLY and CDR2 is FYNNEI in the germline V gene. The CDR3 has 17 amino acids. The V and J ends lost 2 bases and 1 base, in that order; junction bases with no gene match: 5. CDR3 bases: TGTGCCAGCAGTGAAACAAAACTAGCGGGAGGGTCCTACGAGCAGTACGTC. Protein sequence: CASSETKLAGGSYEQYV.

The CDR3 is CASSQDHEGSSYNEQFF. The CDR3 coding sequence is TGTGCCAGCAGCCAAGATCACGAGGGTAGCTCCTACAATGAGCAGTTCTTC. The V call is TRBV4-2, the J call TRBJ2-1; a weak D match, TRBD2 (5 bases). Germline assignment: CDR1 LGHNA and CDR2 YNFKEQ. The V end was cut by 0 bases, the J end by 0 bases, with 12 bases between. CDR3 size: 17 residues.

The rearrangement uses TRBV2 and TRBJ2-5; TRBD1 agrees at 7 bases. Trimming took 7 bases from V and 2 from J; bases not matched to a gene: 10. The germline CDR1 and CDR2 sequences are SNHLY and FYNNEI. The CDR3 has 15 residues. As DNA, the CDR3 is TGTGCCAGCAAAACGAACACAGGGGTGCAAGAGACCCAGTACTTC. Protein: CASKTNTGVQETQYF.

About this clone: Distinct nucleotide sequences in the sample also encode this CDR3. The V gene is TRBV19, the J gene TRBJ2-1; tentatively, D is TRBD2 (5 bases). The CDR3 spans 13 residues. With 1 base removed from V and 6 bases from J, the gap between germline ends came to 7 bases. Looked up from germline, CDR1 is LNHDA and CDR2 is SQIVND (reference sequence). The CDR3 DNA reads as TGTGCCAGTAGTATAGGGGCGGGCAATGAGCAGTTCTTC. As protein: CASSIGAGNEQFF.

The chain recombines TRBV14 with TRBJ2-5, with 7 bases aligning to TRBD1. V gave up 0 bases and J gave up 13 bases; unmatched junction bases: 8. Germline assignment: CDR1 SGHDN and CDR2 FVKESK. The CDR3 extends over 13 amino acids. The CDR3 here is CASSQDLGQAPYF. CDR3 nucleotide sequence: TGTGCCAGCAGCCAAGATCTTGGACAGGCACCGTACTTC.

CDR3: CAGQKDGYQETQYF. The CDR3 region has the DNA TGTGCCGGACAAAAAGACGGATACCAAGAGACCCAGTACTTC. This sequence joins TRBV6-1 and TRBJ2-5; D may be TRBD1 (5 bases). Germline CDR1 MNHNS, CDR2 SASEGT. The CDR3 extends over 14 amino acids. Trimming removed 11 bases from V and 0 bases from J, with 16 bases in between.

The J gene is TRBJ2-1, the V gene TRBV7-2; 8 bases agree with TRBD2. CDR1 is SGHTA, CDR2 FQGNSA, per germline. This CDR3 is built from 15 residues. The V segment lost 0 bases and the J segment 7 bases; nucleotides outside the gene matches: 5. The CDR3 here is CASSLAVLAVNEQFF. As DNA, the CDR3 is TGTGCCAGCAGCTTAGCGGTACTAGCGGTTAATGAGCAGTTCTTC.

This chain joins TRBV4-1 and TRBJ2-5, with unresolved D. V lost 5 bases, J lost 4 bases, and 8 bases lay in between. Per germline, CDR1 MGHRA and CDR2 YSYEKL. This CDR3 is built from 12 residues. The DNA for the CDR3 is TGCGCCAGCAGCTCCGTCGGAGAGACCCAGTACTTC. Translation gives CASSSVGETQYF.

For the CDR3, the DNA is TGTGCCAGCAGCTCGACTAGCGGGAGGGCCTACGAGCAGTACTTC. Translated: CASSSTSGRAYEQYF. The rearrangement joins TRBV7-8 to TRBJ2-7, with 14 bases that match TRBD2. Germline V gives CDR1 SGHVS, CDR2 FQNEAQ. With 4 bases clipped from V and 2 bases from J, the junction kept 1 base outside the gene matches. This CDR3 is 15 amino acids long.

Points on this clone: One junction end does not reproduce the germline sequence, and a read error may be involved. The genes are TRBV6-5 and TRBJ2-7; maybe TRBD2 (6 bases). Germline values: CDR1 MNHEY, CDR2 SVGAGI. The CDR3 extends over 13 amino acids. The CDR3 is CATRRGHVYEQYF. In DNA, the CDR3 is TGCGCAACCCGGAGGGGTCACGTCTACGAGCAGTACTTC.

V usage is TRBV7-9 and J usage is TRBJ1-1, with a tentative D call TRBD1 (6 bases). There are 14 residues in the CDR3. Germline lookup yields CDR1 SEHNR and CDR2 FQNEAQ (reference sequence). V lost 4 bases and J 1 base, leaving 10 bases between the germline ends. Here the CDR3 DNA reads TGTGCCAGCAGCTGGGGGCAGGGGAACACTGAAGCTTTCTTT. It specifies CASSWGQGNTEAFF.

The chain employs TRBV11-3 and TRBJ2-3; possible D gene TRBD2, 5 bases. Per germline, CDR1 SGHNT and CDR2 YENEEA. V was cut by 1 base and J by 2 bases, with 7 bases left in between. This CDR3 region has 14 residues. The DNA of the CDR3 is TGTGCCAGCAGCTTAGCTAGCCTCACAGATACGCAGTATTTT. Translating gives CASSLASLTDTQYF.

The CDR3 DNA sequence: TGTGCCAGCAGTGAACTTGCAACTAATGAAAAACTGTTTTTT. This translates into CASSELATNEKLFF. The chain employs TRBV27 and TRBJ1-4; D remains ambiguous. CDR3 length equals 14 residues. V lost 5 bases, J lost 0 bases, and 7 bases lay in between. In germline, CDR1 is MNHEY, CDR2 SMNVEV (reference sequence).

The genes are TRBV4-1 and TRBJ2-3, with 10 bases lining up with TRBD2. CDR3 length: 17 residues. Germline lookup yields CDR1 MGHRA and CDR2 YSYEKL. The V and J ends lost 0 bases and 1 base, in that order; junction bases with no gene match: 4. The CDR3 is CASSQEGAGGGTDTQYF. The CDR3 DNA follows: TGCGCCAGCAGCCAAGAAGGAGCGGGAGGGGGCACAGATACGCAGTATTTT.

The CDR3 DNA reads TGTGCCAGCAGCCTTGACAGCCTTAACACAGATACGCAGTATTTT. Translation gives CASSLDSLNTDTQYF. V is TRBV7-3 and J is TRBJ2-3; tentative D call: TRBD1 (5 bases). Germline-derived CDR1 and CDR2 are SGHTA and FQGTGA. Trimming took off 5 bases at V and 2 bases at J, with 14 bases between the two ends. This CDR3 is 15 amino acids long.

The V gene is TRBV9, the J gene TRBJ2-2; the D is unclear. Per the germline V gene, CDR1 is SGDLS and CDR2 is YYNGEE. The CDR3 extends over 12 amino acids. Deletions cut 3 bases from V and 7 bases from J, with 7 bases between. The CDR3 loop reads CASSASDGELFF. CDR3 bases: TGTGCCAGCAGCGCGAGTGACGGGGAGCTGTTTTTT.

The chain joins TRBV6-5 to TRBJ1-1, with D possibly being TRBD1 (6 bases). From germline, CDR1 is MNHEY and CDR2 SVGAGI. Trimming pared 6 bases from V and 1 base from J, leaving 12 bases between. CDR3 size: 14 residues. CDR3 protein: CASSSGGANTEAFF. CDR3 bases: TGTGCCAGCAGCTCGGGGGGGGCGAACACTGAAGCTTTCTTT.